This TCR beta chain derives from a study of T cell responses to AZD1222 COVID-19 vaccine. As for this clone: Its antigen remains unidentified.

Germline CDR1 LGHNA, CDR2 YSLEER. Between the trimmed V and J ends, which lost 4 bases and 4 bases, there was a span of 8 bases. The CDR3 is 13 amino acids. Some clones are missing from TCRdb's copy, which holds only in-frame ones; the method was immunoSEQ multiplex PCR. Among tens of thousands of clones, 70% to 90% were seen once, and the ten largest hold 12%. Study-wide results and caveats: Vaccination with two AZD1222 doses was followed by a rise in Spike-specific TCR breadth and depth. The sample set comprised mostly white British donors with more females, and clonal diversity was possibly underestimated.

The material was peripheral blood, obtained 28 days after the second AZD1222 dose. V and J are TRBV4-3 and TRBJ1-5; no firm D call. The sequence came from an adult who received the AZD1222 COVID-19 vaccine. The chain's CDR3 is CASSLGANQPQHF. CDR3 nucleotides: TGCGCCAGCAGCCTCGGAGCAAATCAGCCCCAGCATTTT.